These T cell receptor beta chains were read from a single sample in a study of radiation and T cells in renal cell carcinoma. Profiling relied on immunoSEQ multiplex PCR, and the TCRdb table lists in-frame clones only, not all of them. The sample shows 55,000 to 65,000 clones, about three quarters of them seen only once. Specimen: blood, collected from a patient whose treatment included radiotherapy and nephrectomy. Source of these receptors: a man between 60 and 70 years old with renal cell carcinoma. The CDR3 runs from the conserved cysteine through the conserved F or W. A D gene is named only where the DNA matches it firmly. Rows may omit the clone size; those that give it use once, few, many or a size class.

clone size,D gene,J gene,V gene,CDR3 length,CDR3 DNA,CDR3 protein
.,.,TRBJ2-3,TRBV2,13,TGTGCCAGCAGTGAAAGGGACCCAGGTACGCAGTATTTT,CASSERDPGTQYF
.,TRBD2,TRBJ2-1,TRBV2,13,TGTGCCTCCTCCCGCGGGAGGAACAATGAGCAGTTCTTC,CASSRGRNNEQFF
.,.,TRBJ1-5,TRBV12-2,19,TGTGCAAGTCGCTCTAGCGGGTTTGACGGTCCAGGGGGTATTCAGCCCCAGCATTTT,CASRSSGFDGPGGIQPQHF
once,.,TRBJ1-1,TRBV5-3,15,TGTGCCAGAAGCCTCCCACAGGGCCCGGGGACTGAAGCTTTCTTT,CARSLPQGPGTEAFF
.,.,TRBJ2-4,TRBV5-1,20,TGCGCCAGCAGCCCCACGGGATTGGAGACACTATTGCTAGCCAAAAACATTCAGTACTTC,CASSPTGLETLLLAKNIQYF
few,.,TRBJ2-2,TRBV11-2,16,TGTGCCAGCAGCTTAGGTACCCTGGGTCGGACCGGGGAGCTGTTTTTT,CASSLGTLGRTGELFF
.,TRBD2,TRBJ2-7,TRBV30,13,TGTGCTCTAAAGCGGGGGAGCTCCTACGAGCAGTACTTC,CALKRGSSYEQYF
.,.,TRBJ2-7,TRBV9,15,TGTGCCAGCAGCCCCGCCGGAGACAGCATCTACGAGCAGTACTTC,CASSPAGDSIYEQYF
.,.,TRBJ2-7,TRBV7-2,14,TGTGCCAGCAGCGAGGGGACGGGACCCTACGAGCAGTACTTC,CASSEGTGPYEQYF
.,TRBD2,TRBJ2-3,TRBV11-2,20,TGTGCCAGCAGCTTAGATTGGGTGCTAGCGGGGGGCCCGAGCACAGATACGCAGTATTTT,CASSLDWVLAGGPSTDTQYF
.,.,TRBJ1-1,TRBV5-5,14,TGTGCCAGCAGCTTGCTCAGTCTGAACACTGAAGCTTTCTTT,CASSLLSLNTEAFF
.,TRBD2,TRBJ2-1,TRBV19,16,TGTGCCAGTAGGAGTATACGAGGCGGGAGTATGGATGAGCAGTTCTTC,CASRSIRGGSMDEQFF
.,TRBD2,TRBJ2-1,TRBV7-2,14,TGTGCCAGCACCTCTAGCGGGGTAAATAATGAGCAGTTCTTC,CASTSSGVNNEQFF
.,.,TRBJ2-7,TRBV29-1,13,TGCAGCGTCGGAAGGGACCCCATAAACGAGCAGTACTTC,CSVGRDPINEQYF
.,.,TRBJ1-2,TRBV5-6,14,TGTGCCAGCAGCTTGGTTGCGGGATTCTATGGCTACACCTTC,CASSLVAGFYGYTF
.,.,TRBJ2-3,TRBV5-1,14,TGCGCCAGCAGTTTTCTAGCATTCACAGATACGCAGTATTTT,CASSFLAFTDTQYF
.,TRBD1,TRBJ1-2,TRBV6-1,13,TGTGCCAGCAGTAAAACAGGGGACTATGGCTACACCTTC,CASSKTGDYGYTF
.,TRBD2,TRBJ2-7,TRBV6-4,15,TGTGCCAGCACCATAGCGGGGGCCCACTCCTACGAGCAGTACTTC,CASTIAGAHSYEQYF
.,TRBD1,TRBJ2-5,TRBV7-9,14,TGTGCCAGCAGCCCAGGGACAGGCCAAGAGACCCAGTACTTC,CASSPGTGQETQYF
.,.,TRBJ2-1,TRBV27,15,TGTGCCAGCAGAATAACAGGGAGATCCTACAATGAGCAGTTCTTC,CASRITGRSYNEQFF
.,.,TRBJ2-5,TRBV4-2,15,TGTGCCAGCAGCCAGTCGCAGGGGCTAGGGGAGACCCAGTACTTC,CASSQSQGLGETQYF
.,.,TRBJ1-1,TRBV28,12,TGTGCCAGCAGTTTACAGGGCCGGGGGGCTTTCTTT,CASSLQGRGAFF
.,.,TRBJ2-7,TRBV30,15,TGTGCCTGGAGTGTAGGCAGTAGCAGCTCCTACGAGCAGTACTTC,CAWSVGSSSSYEQYF
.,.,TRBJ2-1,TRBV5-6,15,TGTGCCAGCAGCTTGGGGGGGTTCTCCTACAATGAGCAGTTCTTC,CASSLGGFSYNEQFF
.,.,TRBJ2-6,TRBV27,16,TGTGCCAGCAGTCCGGGCCCCAGGGTTGGGGCCAACGTCCTGACTTTC,CASSPGPRVGANVLTF
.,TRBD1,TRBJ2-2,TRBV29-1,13,TGCAGCGGAACTCGGACAGGCACCGGGGAGCTGTTTTTT,CSGTRTGTGELFF
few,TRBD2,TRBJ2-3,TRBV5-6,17,TGTGCCAGCAGCTGGCAAGCGGGGGGCACTAGCACAGATACGCAGTATTTT,CASSWQAGGTSTDTQYF
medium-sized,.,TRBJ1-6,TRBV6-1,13,TGTGCCAGCAGCCCCGCGGAGAGTTCACCCCTCCACTTT,CASSPAESSPLHF
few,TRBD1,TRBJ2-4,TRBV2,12,TGTGCCAGCGGGACAGGTGGATGGTTTCGGTACTTC,CASGTGGWFRYF
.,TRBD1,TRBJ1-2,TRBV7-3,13,TGTGCCAGCAGCTTAACTGACAGGGCTGGCTACACCTTC,CASSLTDRAGYTF
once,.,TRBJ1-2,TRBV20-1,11,TGCAGTGGGGTAGGGGGCTATGGCTACACCTTC,CSGVGGYGYTF
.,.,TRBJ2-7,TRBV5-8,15,TGTGCCAGCAGCTTGCAGGGTGGGACTTCCTACGAGCAGTACTTC,CASSLQGGTSYEQYF
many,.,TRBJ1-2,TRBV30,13,TGTGCCTGGGGGAGGGACCGCCCGCATGGCTACACCTTC,CAWGRDRPHGYTF
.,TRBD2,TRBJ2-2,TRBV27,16,TGTGCCAGCAGCCGACTAGCGGGAGGTTTCACCGGGGAGCTGTTTTTT,CASSRLAGGFTGELFF
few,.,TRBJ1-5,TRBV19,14,TGTGCCAGTAGTATAGTTCCTACCCCTCAGCCCCAGCATTTT,CASSIVPTPQPQHF
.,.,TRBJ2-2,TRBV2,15,TGTGCCAGCAGTGAAGGGACAGCGAACACCGGGGAGCTGTTTTTT,CASSEGTANTGELFF
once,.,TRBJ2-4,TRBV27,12,TGTGCCAGCTGGGAAACCAAAAACATTCAGTACTTC,CASWETKNIQYF
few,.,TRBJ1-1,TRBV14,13,TGTGCCACCACATCGCAGTTGAACACTGAAGCTTTCTTT,CATTSQLNTEAFF
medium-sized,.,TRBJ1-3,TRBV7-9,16,TGTGCCAGCAGCTTCGTCGGGGGCGCGGGCGGAAACACCATATATTTT,CASSFVGGAGGNTIYF
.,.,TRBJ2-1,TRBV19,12,TGTGCCAGTACCTCCCCGGGCAATGAGCAGTTCTTC,CASTSPGNEQFF